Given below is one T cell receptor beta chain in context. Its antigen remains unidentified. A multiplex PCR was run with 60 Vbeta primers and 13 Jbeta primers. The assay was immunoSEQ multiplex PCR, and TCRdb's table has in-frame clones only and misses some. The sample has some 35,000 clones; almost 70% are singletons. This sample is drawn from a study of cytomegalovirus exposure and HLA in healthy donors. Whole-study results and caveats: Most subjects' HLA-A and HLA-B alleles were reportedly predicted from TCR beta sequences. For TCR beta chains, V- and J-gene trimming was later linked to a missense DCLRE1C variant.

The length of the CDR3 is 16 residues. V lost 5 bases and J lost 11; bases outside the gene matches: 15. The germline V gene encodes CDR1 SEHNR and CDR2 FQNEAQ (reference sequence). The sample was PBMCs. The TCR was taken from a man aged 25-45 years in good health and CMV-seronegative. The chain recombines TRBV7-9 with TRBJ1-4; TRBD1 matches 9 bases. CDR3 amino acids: CASSQDPGQGFSKLFF. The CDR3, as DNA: TGTGCCAGCAGCCAAGATCCGGGACAGGGTTTCAGTAAACTGTTTTTT.